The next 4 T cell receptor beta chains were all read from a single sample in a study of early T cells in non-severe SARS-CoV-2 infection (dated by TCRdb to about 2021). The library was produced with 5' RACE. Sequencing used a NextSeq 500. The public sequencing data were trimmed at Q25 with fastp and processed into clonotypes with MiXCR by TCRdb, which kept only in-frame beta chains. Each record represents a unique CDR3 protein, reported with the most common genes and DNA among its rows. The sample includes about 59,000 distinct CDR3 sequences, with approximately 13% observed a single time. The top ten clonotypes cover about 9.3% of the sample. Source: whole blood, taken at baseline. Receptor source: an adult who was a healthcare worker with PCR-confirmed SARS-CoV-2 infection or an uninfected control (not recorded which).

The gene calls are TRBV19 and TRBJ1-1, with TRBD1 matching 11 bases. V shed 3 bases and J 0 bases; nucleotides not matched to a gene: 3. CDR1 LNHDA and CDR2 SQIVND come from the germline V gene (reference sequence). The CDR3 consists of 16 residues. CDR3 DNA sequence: TGTGCCAGTAGTATCGGGACAGGGGGTATGAACACTGAAGCTTTCTTT. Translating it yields CASSIGTGGMNTEAFF.

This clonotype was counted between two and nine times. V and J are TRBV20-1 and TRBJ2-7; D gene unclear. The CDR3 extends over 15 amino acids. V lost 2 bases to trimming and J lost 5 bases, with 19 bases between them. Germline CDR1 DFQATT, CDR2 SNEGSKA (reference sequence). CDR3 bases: TGCAGTGCTAGACTCGACGGATACGGAATCCACGAGCAGTACTTC. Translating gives CSARLDGYGIHEQYF.

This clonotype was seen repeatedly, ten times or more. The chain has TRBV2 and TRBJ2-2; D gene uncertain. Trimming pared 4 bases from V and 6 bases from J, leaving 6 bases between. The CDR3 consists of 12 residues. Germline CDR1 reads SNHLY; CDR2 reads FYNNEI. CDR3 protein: CASSVEPGELFF. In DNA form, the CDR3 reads TGTGCCAGCAGTGTGGAACCCGGGGAGCTGTTTTTT.

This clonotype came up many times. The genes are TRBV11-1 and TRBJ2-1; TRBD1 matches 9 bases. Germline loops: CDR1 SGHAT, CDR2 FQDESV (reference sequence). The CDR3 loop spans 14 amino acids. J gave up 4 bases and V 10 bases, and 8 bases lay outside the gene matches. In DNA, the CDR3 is TGTGCCACCGATGGGACAGGGACGTACAATGAGCAGTTCTTC. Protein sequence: CATDGTGTYNEQFF.